Below are 17 T cell receptor beta chains sequenced from a single sample in a study of cytomegalovirus exposure and HLA in healthy donors. This PCR relied on a set of 60 Vbeta primers and 13 Jbeta primers. Here immunoSEQ multiplex PCR was the method, and the copy in TCRdb shows in-frame clones only, minus some. This table holds around 220,000 clones, approximately 80% found once. Sequencing was carried out using PBMCs. These receptors all stem from a girl aged 2 to 9 in good health and CMV-seronegative.

V usage is TRBV13 and J usage is TRBJ1-2; no clear D. This CDR3 has 14 residues. Germline V gene sequence: CDR1 PRHDT, CDR2 FYEKMQ (reference sequence). Between the trimmed V and J ends, which lost 0 bases and 2 bases, there was a span of 7 bases. CDR3 DNA: TGTGCCAGCAGCTTAGGTAGAGCAAACTATGGCTACACCTTC. Protein sequence: CASSLGRANYGYTF. Filled out from reference TRBV13 and TRBJ1-2, the complete variable domain reads AAGVIQSPRHLIKEKRETATLKCYPIPRHDTVYWYQQGPGQDPQFLISFYEKMQSDKGSIPDRFSAQQFSDYHSELNMSSLELGDSALYFCASSLGRANYGYTFGSGTRLTVV.

The chain uses TRBV18 and TRBJ1-1; D not certain. V was clipped by 6 bases and J by 1 base, with 9 bases between them. The CDR3 is 13 residues long. Germline V gene lookup returns CDR1 KGHSH and CDR2 LQKENI. This CDR3 reads CASSTGRNTEAFF. The DNA for the CDR3 is TGTGCCAGCTCGACGGGAAGGAACACTGAAGCTTTCTTT.

The rearrangement uses TRBV5-1 and TRBJ1-1; 10 bases agree with TRBD1. The length of the CDR3 is 15 residues. The germline gives CDR1 SGHRS, CDR2 YFSETQ. Germline trimming cut 0 bases from V and 5 bases from J; bases unmatched to any gene: 4. For the CDR3, the DNA is TGCGCCAGCAGCTTGGACGGGACAGGGGAAACTGAAGCTTTCTTT. Translating gives CASSLDGTGETEAFF.

The chain links TRBV18 to TRBJ1-2; the D gene is possibly TRBD1 (6 bases). This CDR3 has 13 residues. The V end lost 4 bases, the J end lost 8 bases, and 14 bases lay between the germline ends. Per germline, CDR1 KGHSH and CDR2 LQKENI. The CDR3 region has the DNA TGTGCCAGCTCACTCCGACAGGATGAAGGCTACACCTTC. Its translation is CASSLRQDEGYTF.

The gene calls are TRBV6-1 and TRBJ1-5, with D maybe TRBD1 (5 bases). The length of the CDR3 is 14 residues. Trimming removed 1 base at V and 7 bases at J, with 11 bases between. CDR1 and CDR2 from the germline V gene are MNHNS and SASEGT. The CDR3 loop reads CASSEVWGVQPQHF. The CDR3 DNA reads TGTGCCAGCAGTGAAGTTTGGGGGGTGCAGCCCCAGCATTTT.

The rearrangement joins TRBV15 to TRBJ1-2, with a weak D call TRBD1 (6 bases). The CDR3 totals 15 residues. Germline CDR1 and CDR2: LNHNV and YYDKDF (reference sequence). The ends were cut back, 3 bases at V and 11 bases at J, with 22 bases in the middle. The CDR3 here is CATSSSDRDTSRYTF. The CDR3 bases are TGTGCCACCAGCAGCTCCGACCGGGACACTTCACGGTACACCTTC.

V and J are TRBV5-1 and TRBJ2-7, with a weak D call TRBD1 (6 bases). V shed 4 bases and J shed 9 bases, with 20 bases lying between them. The germline CDR1 and CDR2 sequences are SGHRS and YFSETQ. This CDR3 contains 14 residues. The CDR3 loop is CASSQQGPSDGQYF. DNA of the CDR3: TGCGCCAGCAGCCAACAGGGCCCCTCCGATGGGCAGTACTTC. Drawing the rest from reference TRBV5-1 and TRBJ2-7, the complete variable domain is KAGVTQTPRYLIKTRGQQVTLSCSPISGHRSVSWYQQTPGQGLQFLFEYFSETQRNKGNFPGRFSGRQFSNSRSEMNVSTLELGDSALYLCASSQQGPSDGQYFGPGTRLTVT.

The J gene is TRBJ2-7, the V gene TRBV14; D may be TRBD2 (6 bases). Trimming stripped 8 bases from V and 2 bases from J, with 16 bases between. The CDR3 loop spans 14 amino acids. The germline V gene has CDR1 SGHDN and CDR2 FVKESK. CDR3 nucleotide sequence: TGTGCCAGCGTGGAGGGAGAGAAGCCCTACGAGCAGTACTTC. Protein product: CASVEGEKPYEQYF.

The V gene is TRBV2, the J gene TRBJ2-7; D is perhaps TRBD2 (6 bases). This CDR3 contains 13 residues. V was clipped by 7 bases and J by 1 base, with 11 bases between them. Germline CDR1 reads SNHLY; CDR2 reads FYNNEI. Here the CDR3 DNA reads TGTGCCAGCACTGGGGGGTTATCCTACGAGCAGTACTTC. Its protein is CASTGGLSYEQYF.

The chain is built from TRBV27 and TRBJ2-1; tentatively, D is TRBD1 (5 bases). CDR1 MNHEY and CDR2 SMNVEV come from the germline V gene (reference sequence). Trimming took off 0 bases at V and 0 bases at J, with 12 bases between the two ends. There are 17 residues in the CDR3. CDR3 nucleotides: TGTGCCAGCAGTTTATCCCCCGTAGGGGCCTCCTACAATGAGCAGTTCTTC. Its protein is CASSLSPVGASYNEQFF.

This clone came up a few times. V is TRBV6-1 and J is TRBJ1-4; no clear D. The V end lost 8 bases, the J end lost 10 bases, and 20 bases lay between the germline ends. CDR1 is MNHNS and CDR2 is SASEGT in the germline V gene. The length of the CDR3 is 14 residues. CDR3 residues: CASRSRDSLGKLFF. CDR3 nucleotides: TGTGCCAGCCGAAGCCGGGATTCTCTTGGAAAACTGTTTTTT.

The chain carries TRBV6-5 and TRBJ1-1, with D tentatively TRBD1 (5 bases). The V and J ends lost 7 bases and 11 bases respectively, with 17 bases between them. There are 12 residues in the CDR3. CDR1 is MNHEY and CDR2 is SVGAGI in the germline V gene. This chain's CDR3 is CASKTAGRGAFF. In nucleotides, the CDR3 is TGTGCCAGCAAGACAGCGGGTCGGGGGGCTTTCTTT.

This clone was seen a handful of times. Here the CDR3 DNA reads TGTGCCAGCGGCCGGGTAAGCTCCTACGAGCAGTACTTC. It encodes CASGRVSSYEQYF. The genes are TRBV5-5 and TRBJ2-7, with no clear D. Germline V CDR1 and CDR2: SGHKS, YYEKEE (reference sequence). This CDR3 spans 13 amino acids. With 7 bases removed from V and 0 bases from J, the gap between germline ends came to 11 bases. Full variable domain (remainder filled in from reference TRBV5-5 and TRBJ2-7): DAGVTQSPTHLIKTRGQQVTLRCSPISGHKSVSWYQQVLGQGPQFIFQYYEKEERGRGNFPDRFSARQFPNYSSELNVNALLLGDSALYLCASGRVSSYEQYFGPGTRLTVT.

This rearrangement joins TRBV5-4 to TRBJ1-1; D is perhaps TRBD1 (5 bases). Per germline, CDR1 SGHNT and CDR2 YYREEE (reference sequence). CDR3 length: 16 amino acids. V was shortened by 4 bases and J by 1 base, with 17 bases between the two germline ends. CDR3 sequence (DNA): TGTGCCAGCAGCCCTCCAACAGGACGCGGGAACACTGAAGCTTTCTTT. It specifies CASSPPTGRGNTEAFF.

The chain has TRBV9 and TRBJ1-2; 8 bases are shared with TRBD1. V was clipped by 0 bases and J by 3 bases; unmatched bases: 1. Germline CDR1 reads SGDLS; CDR2 reads YYNGEE. The CDR3 consists of 14 residues. As DNA, the CDR3 is TGTGCCAGCAGCGTAGGGACAGGGCACTATGGCTACACCTTC. Amino acid sequence: CASSVGTGHYGYTF. Complete variable domain (other parts from reference TRBV9 and TRBJ1-2): DSGVTQTPKHLITATGQRVTLRCSPRSGDLSVYWYQQSLDQGLQFLIQYYNGEERAKGNILERFSAQQFPDLHSELNLSSLELGDSALYFCASSVGTGHYGYTFGSGTRLTVV.

This chain connects TRBV5-1 to TRBJ2-1; D gene uncertain. The ends were cut back, 0 bases at V and 7 bases at J, with 8 bases in the middle. CDR1 is SGHRS and CDR2 is YFSETQ in the germline V gene. The CDR3 consists of 13 residues. CDR3 nucleotide sequence: TGCGCCAGCAGCTTGGGAGTCGCGAATGAGCAGTTCTTC. Translated, it gives CASSLGVANEQFF.

This chain uses TRBV11-3 with TRBJ2-3; the D gene is possibly TRBD2 (6 bases). CDR1 SGHNT and CDR2 YENEEA come from the germline V gene. The CDR3 runs to 13 residues. Deletions cut 9 bases from V and 1 base from J, with 11 bases between. The CDR3 sequence is CASTGGGTDTQYF. The DNA for the CDR3 is TGTGCCAGTACAGGAGGGGGCACAGATACGCAGTATTTT.